What follows are 10 T cell receptor beta chains derived from one specimen sequenced in a study of cytomegalovirus exposure and HLA in healthy donors (dated by TCRdb to about 2017). Libraries were prepared through the immunoSEQ multiplex PCR assay. The multiplex PCR relied on a mix of 60 forward primers for TCR Vbeta segments and 13 reverse primers for TCR Jbeta segments. The clones in this table, taken by TCRdb from immuneACCESS, are in-frame only. Not every clone is retained; where verified, under half of the shortfall comes from an unresolved V gene, and the cause of the rest is unknown. This sample is represented by roughly 110,000 clones; around 77% of them were singletons. Of the sample, 4.2% is held by the ten largest clones. Sequenced: PBMCs. Every receptor here comes from a male donor in good health and CMV-seronegative.

The chain couples TRBV5-1 to TRBJ2-5; possible D gene TRBD2, 5 bases. Germline V CDR1 and CDR2: SGHRS, YFSETQ. V lost 3 bases and J lost 5, with 11 bases in between. This CDR3 comprises 13 residues. This CDR3 reads CASSSLSGETQYF. CDR3 nucleotides: TGCGCCAGCAGCTCTCTTTCGGGGGAGACCCAGTACTTC.

In nucleotides, the CDR3 is TGCGCCAGCAGCTTGGCCGGACTAGCGGGAGGGGGCGAGCAGTTCTTC. This sequence encodes CASSLAGLAGGGEQFF. The chain uses TRBV5-1 and TRBJ2-1; the match to TRBD2 covers 15 bases. Germline V CDR1 and CDR2: SGHRS, YFSETQ. With V trimmed by 0 bases and J by 10 bases, 5 bases remained unmatched. This CDR3 is 16 amino acids long.

The V and J genes are TRBV5-1 and TRBJ2-1; tentatively, D is TRBD1 (6 bases). Germline CDR1 is SGHRS and CDR2 is YFSETQ. The V end was cut by 4 bases, the J end by 4 bases, with 15 bases between. The length of the CDR3 is 15 residues. This CDR3 is CASSRETGRYNEQFF. The CDR3 DNA sequence: TGCGCCAGCAGCCGAGAGACAGGTCGGTACAATGAGCAGTTCTTC.

The J gene is TRBJ2-2, the V gene TRBV28, with TRBD2 matching 8 bases. V was pared by 7 bases and J by 1 base, with 2 bases of the junction left unmatched. The CDR3 loop spans 14 amino acids. Germline V gene sequence: CDR1 MDHEN, CDR2 SYDVKM. Here the CDR3 reads CASTRGGNTGELFF. DNA for the CDR3: TGTGCCAGCACTCGGGGGGGGAACACCGGGGAGCTGTTTTTT.

The chain recombines TRBV28 with TRBJ2-7, with a tentative D call TRBD1 (6 bases). Germline lookup yields CDR1 MDHEN and CDR2 SYDVKM. The V and J ends lost 4 bases and 5 bases respectively, with 9 bases between them. The CDR3 loop spans 12 amino acids. The CDR3 DNA sequence: TGTGCCAGCAGTTGGGGGCGGAACGAGCAGTACTTC. It encodes CASSWGRNEQYF. Supplemented by reference TRBV28 and TRBJ2-7, the full variable domain reads DVKVTQSSRYLVKRTGEKVFLECVQDMDHENMFWYRQDPGLGLRLIYFSYDVKMKEKGDIPEGYSVSREKKERFSLILESASTNQTSMYLCASSWGRNEQYFGPGTRLTVT.

The rearrangement links TRBV5-4 to TRBJ1-2, with 7 bases identical to TRBD1. Unmatched junction bases numbered 4, after V lost 2 bases and J lost 6 bases. Looked up from germline, CDR1 is SGHNT and CDR2 is YYREEE (reference sequence). There are 13 residues in the CDR3. In DNA form, the CDR3 reads TGTGCCAGCAGCTTCGGGACAGCAGATGGCTACACCTTC. Its protein is CASSFGTADGYTF.

CDR3 bases: TGCGCCAGCAGCGCGACAGGGGGCCTTGGGACTGAAGCTTTCTTT. Its translation: CASSATGGLGTEAFF. The chain uses TRBV5-1 and TRBJ1-1; TRBD1 aligns across 10 bases. This CDR3 comprises 15 residues. Germline CDR1 and CDR2: SGHRS and YFSETQ. The junction had 8 bases not matched to a gene; V was cut back by 4 bases and J by 5 bases.

Only a few counts were recorded for this clone. The V call is TRBV2, the J call TRBJ1-1; unclear D gene. Trimming took 8 bases from V and 6 from J, leaving 28 bases between them. This CDR3 contains 17 residues. Germline-derived CDR1 and CDR2 are SNHLY and FYNNEI. CDR3 in amino acids: CASSKEGLDRRVPEAFF. The CDR3 DNA follows: TGTGCCAGCTCCAAAGAAGGACTTGACCGTCGGGTGCCTGAAGCTTTCTTT.

The J gene is TRBJ2-7, the V gene TRBV5-4; TRBD1 aligns across 7 bases. V lost 0 bases, J lost 2 bases, and 5 bases stayed unmatched. The CDR3 contains 15 residues. Germline loops: CDR1 SGHNT, CDR2 YYREEE (reference sequence). As DNA, the CDR3 is TGTGCCAGCAGCTTGGGACAGGGCATAGCCTACGAGCAGTACTTC. Translating gives CASSLGQGIAYEQYF.

The V gene is TRBV7-9, the J gene TRBJ2-1; no definite D call. Germline CDR1 is SEHNR and CDR2 is FQNEAQ (reference sequence). Trimming took off 3 bases at V and 7 bases at J, with 7 bases between the two ends. This CDR3 contains 12 residues. CDR3 nucleotides: TGTGCCAGCAGCTTCGGAGCAAATGAGCAGTTCTTC. As protein: CASSFGANEQFF.